This is a list of T cell receptor beta chains from one sample in a study of human T cells and chemical hapten exposure. TCRdb reprocessed the reads via MiXCR and lists one record per CDR3 protein. The sample has 95,000 to 150,000 distinct CDR3 sequences; less than 10% are singletons. Sequenced: whole blood. The receptors were gathered from a human donor in good health. Some clones in this sample may be carry-over from other donors' samples. CDR3s include the opening cysteine and the closing phenylalanine or tryptophan. D genes are given only for firm matches. Rows may omit the clone size; those that give it use once, few, many or a size class.

d_call,v_call,clone_size,cdr3_length,j_call,cdr3_aa,cdr3_nt
-,TRBV27,many,13,TRBJ2-7,CASSSGSYYEQYF,TGTGCCAGCAGTTCCGGGTCGTACTACGAGCAGTACTTC
TRBD2,TRBV14,many,15,TRBJ2-7,CASSRTSGSYNEQYF,TGTGCCAGCAGCCGGACTAGCGGGAGTTATAACGAGCAGTACTTC
TRBD2,TRBV6-5,few,16,TRBJ2-3,CASSFGPAGWPDTQYF,TGTGCCAGCAGTTTCGGGCCAGCGGGGTGGCCAGATACGCAGTATTTT
TRBD1,TRBV7-9,many,15,TRBJ1-2,CASSLVARGDYGYTF,TGTGCCAGCAGCTTAGTCGCCAGGGGGGACTATGGCTACACCTTC
TRBD1,TRBV28,few,14,TRBJ1-5,CATDYGTANQPQHF,TGTGCCACCGATTACGGGACAGCTAATCAGCCCCAGCATTTT
TRBD1,TRBV7-9,-,18,TRBJ2-5,CASSRPSGGRPLGETQYF,TGTGCCAGCAGCCGTCCCTCAGGGGGCAGGCCCCTCGGAGAGACCCAGTACTTC
-,TRBV14,many,12,TRBJ1-1,CASSQARQGSFF,TGTGCCAGCAGCCAAGCTAGGCAGGGATCTTTCTTT
-,TRBV4-2,many,16,TRBJ1-3,CASSRLRAGTGNTIYF,TGTGCCAGCAGCCGACTAAGAGCGGGGACTGGAAACACCATATATTTT
-,TRBV10-3,few,13,TRBJ2-1,CAITLGPNNEQFF,TGTGCCATCACCCTCGGACCAAACAATGAGCAGTTCTTC
-,TRBV14,few,15,TRBJ2-2,CASSQDTRRSGELFF,TGTGCCAGCAGCCAAGATACCCGTCGGTCCGGGGAGCTGTTTTTT
-,TRBV3-1,many,17,TRBJ2-7,CASSQDLWGGAPYEQYF,TGTGCCAGCAGCCAAGATCTATGGGGGGGGGCCCCCTACGAGCAGTACTTC
TRBD2,TRBV5-4,-,15,TRBJ2-7,CASSSSGRAPYEQYF,TGTGCCAGCAGCTCGAGCGGGAGGGCCCCCTACGAGCAGTACTTC
TRBD1,TRBV3-1,many,13,TRBJ1-1,CASSLRQGHEAFF,TGTGCCAGCAGCCTTCGACAGGGTCATGAAGCTTTCTTT
-,TRBV25-1,-,12,TRBJ2-7,CASSVRLYEQYF,TGTGCCAGCAGTGTCAGGCTCTACGAGCAGTACTTC
-,TRBV5-1,many,15,TRBJ2-7,CASRVVPAGSYEQYF,TGCGCCAGCAGGGTTGTTCCCGCGGGGAGCTACGAGCAGTACTTC
TRBD2,TRBV9,few,15,TRBJ2-1,CASSAGGAGYNEQFF,TGTGCCAGCAGCGCCGGGGGGGCCGGGTACAATGAGCAGTTCTTC
-,TRBV12-3/TRBV12-4,many,15,TRBJ2-1,CASSLDGDSYNEQFF,TGTGCCAGCAGTTTAGACGGGGATTCCTACAATGAGCAGTTCTTC
TRBD2,TRBV7-8,-,17,TRBJ2-7,CASSLALGLAGPYEQYF,TGTGCCAGCAGCTTAGCGTTGGGACTAGCGGGACCCTACGAGCAGTACTTC
TRBD2,TRBV11-2,many,16,TRBJ2-2,CASSWGTGGPTGELFF,TGTGCCAGCAGCTGGGGGACGGGAGGGCCGACCGGGGAGCTGTTTTTT
-,TRBV20-1,many,11,TRBJ1-1,CSARRNTEAFF,TGCAGTGCTAGAAGGAACACTGAAGCTTTCTTT
-,TRBV29-1,many,12,TRBJ1-4,CSVDWGSGKLFF,TGCAGCGTGGACTGGGGAAGTGGGAAACTGTTTTTT
-,TRBV27,few,16,TRBJ2-3,CASSFQNEWGTDTQYF,TGTGCCAGCAGTTTCCAGAACGAGTGGGGAACAGATACGCAGTATTTT
-,TRBV4-1,many,14,TRBJ2-7,CASSQAAGIDEQYF,TGCGCCAGCAGCCAAGCGGCGGGTATCGACGAGCAGTACTTC
TRBD1,TRBV7-3,-,19,TRBJ1-2,CASSLYSRRGDSPNYGYTF,TGTGCCAGCAGCTTATATAGTCGGAGGGGGGACAGCCCTAACTATGGCTACACCTTC
TRBD1,TRBV20-1,few,13,TRBJ1-1,CSGTGQRDTEAFF,TGCAGTGGTACGGGACAGCGAGACACTGAAGCTTTCTTT
-,TRBV12-3/TRBV12-4,many,13,TRBJ2-7,CASSSNPSYEQYF,TGTGCCAGCAGTTCAAATCCCTCCTACGAGCAGTACTTC
TRBD1,TRBV11-1,few,12,TRBJ2-5,CASSLGGGPEYF,TGTGCCAGCAGCTTAGGAGGGGGCCCTGAGTACTTC
TRBD1,TRBV3-1,many,17,TRBJ1-4,CASSQAAWTGINEKLFF,TGTGCCAGCAGCCAGGCTGCATGGACAGGAATTAATGAAAAACTGTTTTTT
TRBD2,TRBV24-1,few,15,TRBJ2-3,CATSDHGGGTDTQYF,TGTGCCACCAGTGATCACGGCGGGGGGACAGATACGCAGTATTTT
TRBD2,TRBV5-6,-,15,TRBJ2-7,CASSPWEGTIYEQYF,TGTGCCAGCAGCCCATGGGAGGGGACCATATACGAGCAGTACTTC
-,TRBV4-2,few,14,TRBJ2-7,CASSQDLRSGEQYF,TGTGCCAGCAGCCAAGATCTGCGATCGGGAGAGCAGTACTTC
TRBD1,TRBV14,few,16,TRBJ2-5,CASSQDSRGTAETQYF,TGTGCCAGCAGCCAAGATAGCAGGGGGACGGCAGAGACCCAGTACTTC
-,TRBV3-1,few,14,TRBJ2-3,CASSQAGPTDTQYF,TGTGCCAGCAGCCAGGCGGGGCCCACAGATACGCAGTATTTT
TRBD2,TRBV19,-,13,TRBJ2-1,CASSMTSPFEQFF,TGTGCCAGTAGTATGACTAGCCCTTTTGAGCAGTTCTTC
TRBD1,TRBV7-9,many,15,TRBJ1-2,CASSPPGTGLYGYTF,TGTGCCAGCAGCCCACCCGGGACAGGGCTCTATGGCTACACCTTC
-,TRBV12-3/TRBV12-4,-,11,TRBJ1-2,CASSFRGGYTF,TGTGCCAGCAGTTTTAGAGGTGGCTACACCTTC
-,TRBV19,few,17,TRBJ2-7,CASSPYLGGGETYEQYF,TGTGCCAGTAGTCCCTACCTAGGAGGGGGCGAGACCTACGAGCAGTACTTC
TRBD1,TRBV6-5,-,14,TRBJ2-7,CASSVRDSAYEQYF,TGTGCCAGCAGTGTCCGGGACAGTGCCTACGAGCAGTACTTC
-,TRBV5-4,many,14,TRBJ1-6,CASSSGRGASPLHF,TGTGCCAGCAGCTCGGGACGGGGGGCTTCACCCCTCCACTTT
TRBD2,TRBV20-1,many,14,TRBJ2-3,CSARGQRESDTQYF,TGCAGTGCTAGAGGACAGCGGGAATCAGATACGCAGTATTTT
TRBD1,TRBV6-5,few,16,TRBJ2-7,CASSRPRDRGMNEQYF,TGTGCCAGCAGTCGTCCCCGGGACAGGGGTATGAACGAGCAGTACTTC
TRBD2,TRBV5-1,-,15,TRBJ2-1,CASSLAASGSYEQFF,TGCGCCAGCAGCTTGGCGGCTAGCGGGAGTTATGAGCAGTTCTTC
TRBD1,TRBV20-1,many,14,TRBJ2-7,CSAMNRDSDYEQYF,TGCAGTGCTATGAACCGGGACAGCGACTACGAGCAGTACTTC
TRBD1,TRBV5-1,many,15,TRBJ2-1,CASSFTSGGYNEQFF,TGCGCCAGCAGCTTCACGTCAGGGGGTTATAATGAGCAGTTCTTC
-,TRBV29-1,many,12,TRBJ1-1,CSVLSPGSSFFF,TGCAGCGTCCTAAGCCCAGGTTCTAGTTTTTTCTTT
-,TRBV25-1,few,13,TRBJ2-7,CASSESGIYEQYF,TGTGCCAGCAGTGAATCGGGGATCTACGAGCAGTACTTC
TRBD1,TRBV27,many,14,TRBJ1-6,CASSGDRDYSPLHF,TGTGCCAGCAGTGGGGACAGGGATTATTCACCCCTCCACTTT
-,TRBV20-1,many,16,TRBJ1-1,CSAINPETAPDTEAFF,TGCAGTGCCATAAACCCGGAGACAGCGCCTGACACTGAAGCTTTCTTT
-,TRBV18,few,14,TRBJ2-3,CASSPGGRTDTQYF,TGTGCCAGCTCCCCCGGGGGACGCACAGATACGCAGTATTTT
TRBD2,TRBV20-1,-,15,TRBJ2-1,CSAGGLAGVVDEQFF,TGCAGTGCTGGCGGACTAGCGGGAGTAGTGGATGAGCAGTTCTTC
TRBD2,TRBV25-1,-,16,TRBJ2-2,CASSERLAGETGELFF,TGTGCCAGCAGTGAGAGGCTAGCGGGAGAGACCGGGGAGCTGTTTTTT
TRBD2,TRBV11-2,few,16,TRBJ2-1,CASSHPPSGRGNEQFF,TGTGCCAGCAGCCATCCCCCTAGCGGGAGGGGCAATGAGCAGTTCTTC
-,TRBV20-1,many,13,TRBJ2-7,CSARDTESYEQYF,TGCAGTGCTAGAGATACGGAGAGCTACGAGCAGTACTTC
TRBD2,TRBV19,many,15,TRBJ2-3,CASKVGLAGADTQYF,TGTGCCAGTAAAGTAGGGCTAGCGGGAGCAGATACGCAGTATTTT